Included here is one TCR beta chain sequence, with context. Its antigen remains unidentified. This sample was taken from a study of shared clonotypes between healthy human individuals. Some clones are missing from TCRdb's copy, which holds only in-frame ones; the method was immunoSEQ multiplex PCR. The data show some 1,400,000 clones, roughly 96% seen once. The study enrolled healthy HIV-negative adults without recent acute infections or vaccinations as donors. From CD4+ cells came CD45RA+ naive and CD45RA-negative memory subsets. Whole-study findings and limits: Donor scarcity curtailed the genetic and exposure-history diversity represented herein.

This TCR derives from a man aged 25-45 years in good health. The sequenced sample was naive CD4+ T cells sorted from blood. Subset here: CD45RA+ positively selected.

The CDR3 region is CASSFLEFTDTQYF. Written as DNA, the CDR3 is TGTGCCAGCAGCTTTCTAGAGTTCACAGATACGCAGTATTTT. The chain uses TRBV5-6 and TRBJ2-3; D is ambiguous. Per the germline V gene, CDR1 is SGHDT and CDR2 is YYEEEE. V was trimmed by 2 bases and J by 2 bases, leaving 9 bases between them. The CDR3 contains 14 residues.